A selection of T cell receptor beta chains follows, all from one sample in a study of technical replicates of blood from a handful of donors. Libraries were prepared by immunoSEQ multiplex PCR; TCRdb keeps only in-frame clonotypes and omits some of them. This sample has 80,000 or so clones; approximately 96% occur once, and the top ten carry 0.3% to 0.4%. Sample: T cells isolated from PBMCs. The receptors were sampled from a human donor in good health. Both conserved end residues are part of each CDR3. The order of the fields is V gene, D gene, J gene, clone size, CDR3 protein, CDR3 DNA. A D gene is named only where the DNA matches it firmly. Some rows mark clone size as missing; the rest say once, few, many or name a class of expanded clone.

v_call: TRBV5-1
d_call: TRBD2
j_call: TRBJ2-1
clone_size: -
cdr3_aa: CASSFMLAGDEQFF
cdr3_nt: TGCGCCAGCAGCTTTATGCTAGCGGGAGATGAGCAGTTCTTC

v_call: TRBV30
d_call: TRBD1
j_call: TRBJ1-1
clone_size: -
cdr3_aa: CAWNRQGNTEAFF
cdr3_nt: TGTGCCTGGAATAGACAGGGGAACACTGAAGCTTTCTTT

v_call: TRBV7-2
d_call: -
j_call: TRBJ1-4
clone_size: -
cdr3_aa: CASSLGSSNEKLFF
cdr3_nt: TGTGCCAGCAGCTTAGGGAGTTCTAATGAAAAACTGTTTTTT

v_call: TRBV7-8
d_call: -
j_call: TRBJ2-7
clone_size: -
cdr3_aa: CASSLNFYSYEQYF
cdr3_nt: TGTGCCAGCAGCCTAAACTTCTACTCCTACGAGCAGTACTTC

v_call: TRBV19
d_call: TRBD1
j_call: TRBJ2-7
clone_size: -
cdr3_aa: CASSGGQGFYEQYF
cdr3_nt: TGTGCCAGTAGCGGGGGACAGGGATTCTACGAGCAGTACTTC

v_call: TRBV5-1
d_call: TRBD2
j_call: TRBJ2-1
clone_size: -
cdr3_aa: CASSSNLAGGPGNEQFF
cdr3_nt: TGCGCCAGCAGCTCAAATTTAGCGGGAGGGCCAGGCAATGAGCAGTTCTTC

v_call: TRBV30
d_call: -
j_call: TRBJ2-1
clone_size: -
cdr3_aa: CAWSVSGIEQFF
cdr3_nt: TGTGCCTGGAGTGTATCTGGCATTGAGCAGTTCTTC

v_call: TRBV7-2
d_call: -
j_call: TRBJ1-2
clone_size: -
cdr3_aa: CASSLNVGGDGYTF
cdr3_nt: TGTGCCAGCAGCTTAAATGTGGGGGGGGATGGCTACACCTTC

v_call: TRBV9
d_call: -
j_call: TRBJ2-3
clone_size: -
cdr3_aa: CASNRVTDTQYF
cdr3_nt: TGTGCCAGCAACAGGGTCACAGATACGCAGTATTTT

v_call: TRBV9
d_call: -
j_call: TRBJ2-1
clone_size: once
cdr3_aa: CASSVALIDEQFF
cdr3_nt: TGTGCCAGCAGCGTAGCTTTAATCGATGAGCAGTTCTTC

v_call: TRBV6-6
d_call: -
j_call: TRBJ2-7
clone_size: -
cdr3_aa: CASRPNRAPVYEQYF
cdr3_nt: TGTGCCAGCAGACCCAACAGGGCCCCAGTCTACGAGCAGTACTTC

v_call: TRBV6-7
d_call: TRBD1
j_call: TRBJ2-7
clone_size: -
cdr3_aa: CASRDRGGEQYF
cdr3_nt: TGTGCCAGCAGAGACAGGGGGGGCGAGCAGTACTTC

v_call: TRBV7-3
d_call: -
j_call: TRBJ1-4
clone_size: -
cdr3_aa: CASSSSGFPNEKLFF
cdr3_nt: TGTGCCAGCAGCTCGTCAGGGTTTCCTAATGAAAAACTGTTTTTT

v_call: TRBV9
d_call: TRBD2
j_call: TRBJ2-5
clone_size: -
cdr3_aa: CASSVVQLAGVVETQYF
cdr3_nt: TGTGCCAGCAGCGTAGTTCAGCTAGCGGGAGTGGTGGAGACCCAGTACTTC

v_call: TRBV6-6
d_call: TRBD2
j_call: TRBJ2-1
clone_size: few
cdr3_aa: CASSYPSGLNEQFF
cdr3_nt: TGTGCCAGCAGTTACCCTAGCGGCCTCAATGAGCAGTTCTTC

v_call: TRBV11-3
d_call: -
j_call: TRBJ2-5
clone_size: -
cdr3_aa: CASSLGGQDQETQYF
cdr3_nt: TGTGCCAGCAGCTTAGGAGGGCAGGACCAAGAGACCCAGTACTTC

v_call: TRBV15
d_call: TRBD2
j_call: TRBJ2-7
clone_size: once
cdr3_aa: CATSRVPWGRDYEQYF
cdr3_nt: TGTGCCACCAGCAGAGTTCCCTGGGGGAGGGACTACGAGCAGTACTTC

v_call: TRBV19
d_call: -
j_call: TRBJ2-2
clone_size: -
cdr3_aa: CASSEAGFTGELFF
cdr3_nt: TGTGCCAGTAGTGAAGCGGGTTTCACCGGGGAGCTGTTTTTT

v_call: TRBV29-1
d_call: TRBD1
j_call: TRBJ2-2
clone_size: -
cdr3_aa: CSVQGARGGELFF
cdr3_nt: TGCAGCGTACAGGGGGCGCGAGGCGGGGAGCTGTTTTTT